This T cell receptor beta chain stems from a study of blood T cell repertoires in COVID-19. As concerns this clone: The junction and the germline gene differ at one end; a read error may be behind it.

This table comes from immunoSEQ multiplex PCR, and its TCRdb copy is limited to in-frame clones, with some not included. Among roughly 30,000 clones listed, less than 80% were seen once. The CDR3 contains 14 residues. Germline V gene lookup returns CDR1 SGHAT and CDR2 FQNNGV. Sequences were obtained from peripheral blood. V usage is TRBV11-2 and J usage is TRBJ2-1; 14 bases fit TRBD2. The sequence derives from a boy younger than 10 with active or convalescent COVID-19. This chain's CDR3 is CASSSRLAGGEDIF. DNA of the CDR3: TGTGCCAGCAGCTCCCGACTAGCGGGGGGGGAGGACATCTTC.